The 20 T cell receptor beta chains given below trace back to one sample, sequenced in a study of blood T cell repertoires in COVID-19. Only in-frame clones appear in the TCRdb table, and some are missing; sequencing was by immunoSEQ multiplex PCR. The data contain some 100,000 clones, around 82% of them seen just once; the ten biggest clones take up about 7%. Sequenced: peripheral blood. The receptors here all came from a man aged 45 to 65 with active or convalescent COVID-19.

The J gene is TRBJ2-5, the V gene TRBV19; TRBD2 matches at 10 bases. The CDR3 runs 16 residues. V lost 0 bases and J lost 2; bases outside the gene matches: 3. Per germline, CDR1 LNHDA and CDR2 SQIVND (reference sequence). The CDR3 sequence is CASSIDFSGGQETQYF. CDR3 coding DNA: TGTGCCAGTAGTATAGATTTTAGCGGGGGGCAAGAGACCCAGTACTTC.

CDR3: CASSIRQGEGYTF. The CDR3 nucleotides read TGTGCCAGTAGTATACGACAGGGGGAAGGCTACACCTTC. This sequence joins TRBV19 and TRBJ1-2, with 9 bases identical to TRBD1. The CDR3 has 13 residues. The germline CDR1 and CDR2 sequences are LNHDA and SQIVND (reference sequence). The J segment lost 8 bases and the V segment lost 2 bases, leaving 3 bases of the junction unmatched.

The J gene is TRBJ2-5, the V gene TRBV5-1; weak D call: TRBD2 (5 bases). The CDR3 consists of 16 residues. Trimming shortened V by 1 base and J by 4 bases, and 17 bases separated the two germline ends. The V gene's germline CDR1 is SGHRS and CDR2 YFSETQ. CDR3 DNA: TGCGCCAGCAGCTTGTTTGGTAGCCCAGGACTAGAGACCCAGTACTTC. Translated, it gives CASSLFGSPGLETQYF. Filled out from reference TRBV5-1 and TRBJ2-5, the complete variable domain reads KAGVTQTPRYLIKTRGQQVTLSCSPISGHRSVSWYQQTPGQGLQFLFEYFSETQRNKGNFPGRFSGRQFSNSRSEMNVSTLELGDSALYLCASSLFGSPGLETQYFGPGTRLLVL.

This chain connects TRBV7-9 to TRBJ2-1, with 11 positions matching TRBD1. There are 15 residues in the CDR3. The V and J ends lost 4 bases and 8 bases, in that order; junction bases with no gene match: 7. CDR1 SEHNR and CDR2 FQNEAQ come from the germline V gene (reference sequence). CDR3 sequence reads: CASSYGQGAFDEQFF. CDR3 DNA sequence: TGTGCCAGCAGCTACGGACAGGGGGCGTTCGATGAGCAGTTCTTC.

V and J are TRBV12-3 or TRBV12-4 and TRBJ1-2, with D possibly being TRBD1 (5 bases). The CDR3 extends over 12 amino acids. The ends were cut back, 8 bases at V and 1 base at J, with 8 bases in the middle. The CDR3 DNA reads TGTGCCAGCTGGGGGGGTAACTATGGCTACACCTTC. Protein product: CASWGGNYGYTF.

The gene calls are TRBV3-1 (or the pseudogene TRBV3-2) and TRBJ2-6; 8 nucleotides agree with TRBD1. This CDR3 is 20 amino acids long. CDR1 and CDR2 from the germline V gene are LGHDT and YNNKEL (reference sequence). With V trimmed by 0 bases and J by 0 bases, 10 bases remained unmatched. The DNA of the CDR3 is TGTGCCAGCAGCCAAGATTTCTGGCAGGGGGCATTCTCTGGGGCCAACGTCCTGACTTTC. Translating it yields CASSQDFWQGAFSGANVLTF.

V gene TRBV24-1 combines with J gene TRBJ2-1, with 9 bases matching TRBD1. The CDR3 consists of 17 residues. V was pared by 2 bases and J by 6 bases, with 10 bases of the junction left unmatched. Germline V gene sequence: CDR1 KGHDR, CDR2 SFDVKD. In DNA, the CDR3 is TGTGCCACCAGTGATTCCCGGACAGGGGTTTTTGGCAATGAGCAGTTCTTC. This codes for CATSDSRTGVFGNEQFF.

V gene TRBV7-2 combines with J gene TRBJ2-7; 7 bases match TRBD1. The J segment lost 3 bases and the V segment lost 1 base, leaving 6 bases of the junction unmatched. The length of the CDR3 is 15 residues. Germline-derived CDR1 and CDR2 are SGHTA and FQGNSA. The CDR3 reads CASSLGAQGNYEQYF. The CDR3 nucleotides are TGTGCCAGCAGCTTAGGGGCACAGGGGAACTACGAGCAGTACTTC.

This sequence joins TRBV23-1 and TRBJ2-7; 8 nucleotides line up with TRBD2. Being an ORF, TRBV23-1 has a function that is uncertain. The CDR3 runs to 10 residues. Germline trimming cut 10 bases from V and 7 bases from J; bases unmatched to any gene: 3. For the CDR3, the DNA is TGCGCCACCCCGGGGGGGGAGCAGTACGTC. This gives the protein CATPGGEQYV.

The chain has TRBV27 and TRBJ2-2; tentative D call: TRBD2 (7 bases). Germline assignment: CDR1 MNHEY and CDR2 SMNVEV (reference sequence). The V end lost 6 bases, the J end lost 5 bases, and 13 bases lay between the germline ends. This CDR3 is built from 14 residues. CDR3 residues: CASRSGGRTGELFF. In DNA form, the CDR3 reads TGTGCCAGCAGATCCGGGGGGCGTACCGGGGAGCTGTTTTTT.

This chain joins TRBV7-9 and TRBJ1-1; D unclear. Trimming removed 1 base from V and 0 bases from J, with 6 bases in between. The CDR3 sequence is 14 residues long. Germline V gene sequence: CDR1 SEHNR, CDR2 FQNEAQ (reference sequence). The CDR3 loop is CASSLVLVNTEAFF. CDR3 DNA: TGTGCCAGCAGCTTAGTACTAGTGAACACTGAAGCTTTCTTT. The full variable domain, in which reference TRBV7-9 and TRBJ1-1 provide the parts outside the CDR3, is DTGVSQNPRHKITKRGQNVTFRCDPISEHNRLYWYRQTLGQGPEFLTYFQNEAQLEKSRLLSDRFSAERPKGSFSTLEIQRTEQGDSAMYLCASSLVLVNTEAFFGQGTRLTVV.

Here the CDR3 DNA reads TGTGCCACCAGCAGGGCCTTGACAGGGGCTAATTCACCCCTCCACTTT. Its protein is CATSRALTGANSPLHF. The gene calls are TRBV15 and TRBJ1-6; TRBD1 aligns across 8 bases. V lost 3 bases to trimming and J lost 6 bases; unmatched junction nucleotides: 7. The CDR3 is 16 amino acids. CDR1 is LNHNV and CDR2 is YYDKDF in the germline V gene (reference sequence).

This clone turned up a few times. This sequence joins TRBV27 and TRBJ2-3; 13 positions agree with TRBD2. This CDR3 is 19 amino acids long. The junction had 19 bases not matched to a gene; V was cut back by 6 bases and J by 7 bases. The germline CDR1 and CDR2 sequences are MNHEY and SMNVEV (reference sequence). CDR3 residues: CASSSVRRLAGGRVYTQYF. CDR3 nucleotide sequence: TGTGCCAGCAGCTCCGTCCGGCGACTAGCGGGGGGCAGGGTATATACGCAGTATTTT.

This sequence joins TRBV27 and TRBJ2-6; no firm D call. Trimming took 2 bases from V and 0 from J, leaving 11 bases between them. The germline V gene encodes CDR1 MNHEY and CDR2 SMNVEV (reference sequence). CDR3 length: 17 amino acids. The CDR3 DNA is TGTGCCAGCAGTTTAGAGCCTCCTAGCTCTGGGGCCAACGTCCTGACTTTC. This gives the protein CASSLEPPSSGANVLTF.

The chain has TRBV30 and TRBJ2-2; TRBD1 is a possible D gene (8 bases). The CDR3 has 13 residues. V was pared by 5 bases and J by 8 bases, with 15 bases between. Germline CDR1 is GTSNPN and CDR2 is SVGIG (reference sequence). The CDR3 region is CAWAGQGGGELFF. Here the CDR3 DNA reads TGTGCCTGGGCCGGACAGGGAGGGGGGGAGCTGTTTTTT.

V and J are TRBV28 and TRBJ1-3, with unresolved D. Germline V gene lookup returns CDR1 MDHEN and CDR2 SYDVKM. V was pared by 5 bases and J by 4 bases, with 6 bases between. CDR3 length: 12 residues. CDR3 loop: CASSPPGNTIYF. The CDR3 bases are TGTGCCAGCAGTCCTCCGGGAAACACCATATATTTT.

The chain links TRBV7-9 to TRBJ2-3; the match to TRBD2 covers 8 bases. Germline CDR1 and CDR2: SEHNR and FQNEAQ (reference sequence). CDR3 size: 15 residues. V lost 3 bases, J lost 5 bases, and 7 bases stayed unmatched. For the CDR3, the DNA is TGTGCCAGCAGCTTGTCCGGGGGGGGCCAAGATACGCAGTATTTT. This encodes CASSLSGGGQDTQYF.

This clone showed up just once. The chain uses TRBV7-8 and TRBJ1-2, with D tentatively TRBD1 (5 bases). The CDR3 loop spans 15 amino acids. Germline CDR1 SGHVS, CDR2 FQNEAQ. Trimming removed 1 base from V and 5 bases from J, with 14 bases in between. CDR3 in DNA: TGTGCCAGCAGCTTAGGTACAGGCAAGGTTTATGGCTACACCTTC. It is translated as CASSLGTGKVYGYTF.

The genes are TRBV11-2 and TRBJ2-2; 10 bases are a match to TRBD1. Germline values: CDR1 SGHAT, CDR2 FQNNGV. J gave up 7 bases and V 4 bases, and 9 bases lay outside the gene matches. The CDR3 has 16 amino acids. Here the CDR3 DNA reads TGTGCCAGCAGCTCCTTGACAGGGGGCGCCGGCGGGGAGCTGTTTTTT. This translates into CASSSLTGGAGGELFF.

The V call is TRBV7-2, the J call TRBJ1-3; no clear D. Trimming left V 0 bases short and J 0 bases short, with 3 bases between. The CDR3 runs to 14 residues. The germline CDR1 and CDR2 sequences are SGHTA and FQGNSA. CDR3 sequence: CASSLASSGNTIYF. CDR3 DNA sequence: TGTGCCAGCAGCTTAGCCAGCTCTGGAAACACCATATATTTT. Variable domain in full (rest from reference TRBV7-2 and TRBJ1-3): GAGVSQSPSNKVTEKGKDVELRCDPISGHTALYWYRQSLGQGLEFLIYFQGNSAPDKSGLPSDRFSAERTGGSVSTLTIQRTQQEDSAVYLCASSLASSGNTIYFGEGSWLTVV.